A selection of T cell receptor beta chains follows, all from one sample in a study of control samples from healthy donors and cancer patients. Some clones are missing from TCRdb's copy, which holds only in-frame ones; the method was immunoSEQ multiplex PCR. This sample has around 180,000 clones, with about 90% found just once. The sample was blood. The receptors shown here come from a woman aged 30 to 39 in good health. Both conserved end residues are part of each CDR3. D genes are given only for firm matches. The size field is filled for only some rows; it gives once, few, many or a size class.

j_call	v_call	d_call	clone_size	cdr3_aa	cdr3_nt
TRBJ1-2	TRBV28	TRBD1	-	CASSLTGRIHGYTF	TGTGCCAGCAGTTTGACAGGGAGGATCCATGGCTACACCTTC
TRBJ2-3	TRBV5-1	TRBD2	-	CASSTRTSGGTDTQYF	TGCGCCAGCAGCACCCGGACTAGCGGGGGCACAGATACGCAGTATTTT
TRBJ2-3	TRBV19	TRBD2	-	CASKRGKTSGSRGTDTQYF	TGTGCCAGTAAACGGGGAAAGACTAGCGGGAGTCGTGGCACAGATACGCAGTATTTT
TRBJ1-3	TRBV30	-	-	CAWSSIWLGTIYF	TGTGCCTGGAGTTCCATTTGGTTGGGCACCATATATTTT
TRBJ2-1	TRBV9	TRBD2	-	CASSAINSGAAYNEQFF	TGTGCCAGCAGCGCGATCAATAGCGGGGCAGCCTACAATGAGCAGTTCTTC
TRBJ2-1	TRBV3-1/TRBV3-2	-	-	CASSQGHSYNEQFF	TGTGCCAGCAGCCAAGGACACAGCTACAATGAGCAGTTCTTC
TRBJ2-3	TRBV18	TRBD2	-	CASSQGLAGARGTDTQYF	TGTGCCAGCTCACAGGGACTAGCGGGAGCTCGAGGCACAGATACGCAGTATTTT
TRBJ2-7	TRBV29-1	-	-	CSVEVTGYEQYF	TGCAGCGTTGAAGTTACAGGCTACGAGCAGTACTTC
TRBJ2-1	TRBV5-1	TRBD2	-	CASSLGISSGGLYNEQFF	TGCGCCAGCAGCTTGGGGATCTCTAGCGGGGGGTTATACAATGAGCAGTTCTTC
TRBJ2-6	TRBV15	-	-	CATSVPGGANVLTF	TGTGCCACCAGCGTCCCCGGGGGGGCCAACGTCCTGACTTTC
TRBJ1-6	TRBV28	-	once	CASSSNSPLHF	TGTGCCAGCAGCTCTAATTCACCCCTCCACTTT
TRBJ1-5	TRBV28	-	few	CASSLASTNQPQHF	TGTGCCAGCAGTTTGGCTAGTACCAATCAGCCCCAGCATTTT
TRBJ1-1	TRBV19	-	-	CASKERALLNTEAFF	TGTGCCAGCAAAGAACGGGCATTACTGAACACTGAAGCTTTCTTT
TRBJ1-2	TRBV6-2/TRBV6-3	-	-	CASSYSSMGDRFYGYTF	TGTGCCAGCAGTTACTCGAGTATGGGTGACAGATTTTATGGCTACACCTTC
TRBJ2-7	TRBV6-5	-	-	CASTQGAGYEQYF	TGTGCCAGCACCCAAGGGGCGGGGTACGAGCAGTACTTC
TRBJ1-6	TRBV14	TRBD1	-	CASSTPGQGFYNSPLHF	TGTGCCAGCAGTACCCCGGGACAGGGGTTTTATAATTCACCCCTCCACTTT
TRBJ1-5	TRBV6-1	TRBD1	-	CASSDDKGQGRGQPQHF	TGTGCCAGCAGTGACGATAAAGGACAGGGGAGAGGTCAGCCCCAGCATTTT
TRBJ2-2	TRBV4-1	-	-	CASSQFPLTGELFF	TGCGCCAGCAGCCAATTCCCGTTAACCGGGGAGCTGTTTTTT
TRBJ2-3	TRBV10-3	TRBD2	once	CAISGPRGTSGGVVTDTQYF	TGTGCCATCAGTGGCCCCCGGGGGACTAGCGGGGGGGTGGTGACAGATACGCAGTATTTT
TRBJ1-6	TRBV27	TRBD1	-	CASSLSVQGASPLHF	TGTGCCAGCAGTTTATCGGTTCAGGGGGCCTCACCCCTCCACTTT
TRBJ2-1	TRBV4-1	TRBD2	-	CASSQKSPGTSGSDEQFF	TGCGCCAGCAGCCAAAAAAGCCCCGGGACTAGCGGGAGTGATGAGCAGTTCTTC
TRBJ2-7	TRBV5-1	-	-	CASSPPGPAYEQYF	TGCGCCAGCAGCCCTCCGGGACCTGCCTACGAGCAGTACTTC
TRBJ2-2	TRBV18	-	few	CASSPTDTGELFF	TGTGCCAGCTCCCCTACGGACACCGGGGAGCTGTTTTTT
TRBJ2-3	TRBV15	-	-	CATSLEVGTQYF	TGTGCCACCAGTCTCGAAGTTGGTACGCAGTATTTT
TRBJ1-4	TRBV19	-	-	CASSLRAGMVEKLFF	TGTGCCAGTAGTCTTCGGGCCGGAATGGTAGAAAAACTGTTTTTT
TRBJ2-1	TRBV7-8	TRBD1	-	CASSPRRTGNNEQFF	TGTGCCAGCAGCCCGAGACGGACAGGAAACAATGAGCAGTTCTTC
TRBJ2-1	TRBV6-5	-	-	CASSYGPPLSEQFF	TGTGCCAGCAGTTACGGGCCCCCGTTAAGTGAGCAGTTCTTC
TRBJ2-7	TRBV27	TRBD1	-	CASSLSGQGYYEQYF	TGTGCCAGCAGTTTGTCGGGACAGGGGTACTACGAGCAGTACTTC
TRBJ2-3	TRBV10-2	-	-	CASKWAPAPTDTQYF	TGCGCCAGCAAGTGGGCCCCGGCCCCCACAGATACGCAGTATTTT
TRBJ2-3	TRBV12-5	TRBD1	-	CASGPGTGADTQYF	TGTGCTAGTGGTCCGGGGACAGGTGCAGATACGCAGTATTTT
TRBJ2-1	TRBV7-9	TRBD2	few	CASSLLSLPSGRLLGEQFF	TGTGCCAGCAGCTTACTTTCCCTACCTAGCGGGAGACTTTTAGGTGAGCAGTTCTTC
TRBJ2-1	TRBV6-6	TRBD2	few	CASRYSGSGDEQFF	TGTGCCAGCAGATATAGCGGGAGTGGGGATGAGCAGTTCTTC
TRBJ2-6	TRBV6-4	-	-	CASRTSGSGANVLTF	TGTGCCAGCCGCACCTCGGGGTCTGGGGCCAACGTCCTGACTTTC
TRBJ2-1	TRBV6-5	TRBD2	-	CASSSLAGGTYNEQFF	TGTGCCAGCAGTTCCCTAGCGGGAGGGACCTACAATGAGCAGTTCTTC
TRBJ1-2	TRBV27	TRBD1	-	CATGQGFVYTF	TGTGCCACCGGACAGGGTTTCGTCTACACCTTC
TRBJ2-2	TRBV19	TRBD2	-	CASSMARGYTGELFF	TGTGCCAGTAGTATGGCGCGGGGGTACACCGGGGAGCTGTTTTTT
TRBJ1-2	TRBV6-5	-	once	CASSQGFNYGYTF	TGTGCCAGCAGTCAGGGCTTCAACTATGGCTACACCTTC
TRBJ1-6	TRBV5-1	TRBD1	-	CASTKDREDSPLHF	TGCGCCAGCACCAAGGACAGGGAGGATTCACCCCTCCACTTT
TRBJ2-1	TRBV7-7	-	-	CASSEGYVPYNEQFF	TGTGCTAGCAGCGAAGGATATGTCCCCTACAATGAGCAGTTCTTC
TRBJ2-5	TRBV7-2	-	-	CASSLGAAGETQYF	TGTGCCAGCAGCTTAGGGGCGGCGGGAGAGACCCAGTACTTC
TRBJ1-5	TRBV6-2/TRBV6-3	TRBD1	-	CASSREGANRPQHF	TGTGCCAGCAGCCGGGAGGGGGCTAATCGGCCCCAGCATTTT
TRBJ2-7	TRBV5-1	-	-	CASRGDGEYEQYF	TGCGCCAGCAGAGGGGACGGAGAATACGAGCAGTACTTC
TRBJ2-1	TRBV10-3	TRBD2	-	CAISRDGRGRDEQFF	TGTGCCATCAGTCGGGACGGGAGGGGGAGGGATGAGCAGTTCTTC
TRBJ1-1	TRBV6-5	-	-	CASKHQALKNTEAFF	TGTGCCAGCAAACACCAAGCTTTAAAAAACACTGAAGCTTTCTTT
TRBJ1-2	TRBV27	TRBD1	-	CASSFRTGHGYTF	TGTGCCAGCAGTTTCCGGACAGGGCATGGCTACACCTTC
TRBJ1-6	TRBV2	-	-	CASSNGVGKNSPLHF	TGTGCCAGCAGCAATGGGGTCGGAAAAAATTCACCCCTCCACTTT
TRBJ1-1	TRBV18	-	-	CASSPTANTEAFF	TGTGCCAGCTCACCGACGGCTAACACTGAAGCTTTCTTT
TRBJ1-1	TRBV5-6	-	-	CASSFGLNTEAFF	TGTGCCAGCAGCTTCGGGCTGAACACTGAAGCTTTCTTT
TRBJ2-5	TRBV5-1	-	-	CASSLGDGATETQYF	TGCGCCAGCAGCTTGGGGGACGGGGCGACGGAGACCCAGTACTTC
TRBJ2-1	TRBV18	-	-	CASSVLQGREQFF	TGTGCCAGCTCAGTTCTACAGGGACGTGAGCAGTTCTTC
TRBJ2-7	TRBV7-2	TRBD2	-	CASSRRGTSVSYEQYF	TGTGCCAGCAGCCGGAGAGGGACTAGCGTCTCCTACGAGCAGTACTTC
TRBJ1-6	TRBV5-6	-	-	CASSAGEVGIYNSPLHF	TGTGCCAGCAGCGCCGGGGAGGTCGGAATCTATAATTCACCCCTCCACTTT
TRBJ1-1	TRBV6-6	-	-	CASRTNTEAFF	TGTGCCAGCAGAACGAACACTGAAGCTTTCTTT
TRBJ2-1	TRBV25-1	-	once	CASSESDSFNEQFF	TGTGCCAGCAGTGAATCAGACTCTTTCAATGAGCAGTTCTTC
TRBJ1-2	TRBV6-5	-	-	CASSYGTYYGYTF	TGTGCCAGCAGTTACGGGACTTACTATGGCTACACCTTC
TRBJ2-3	TRBV5-1	TRBD1	-	CASNDRERDTQYF	TGCGCCAGCAATGACAGGGAGAGAGATACGCAGTATTTT
TRBJ2-1	TRBV18	-	-	CASSSTGRRTGLLEQFF	TGTGCCAGCTCATCGACGGGTCGCAGGACTGGCTTGTTGGAGCAGTTCTTC
TRBJ2-7	TRBV6-5	TRBD2	once	CASSYSGLGTLSEQYF	TGTGCCAGCAGTTACTCGGGACTAGGGACCTTAAGCGAGCAGTACTTC
TRBJ2-3	TRBV11-2	-	-	CASRQTTDTQYF	TGTGCCAGCAGACAGACTACAGATACGCAGTATTTT